This T cell receptor beta chain was captured by sequencing in a study of human T cells and chemical hapten exposure. Indicated time point: pre-sensitization, week 0. Treatment given: therapeutic diphenylcyclopropenone sensitization with weekly scalp DPC. TCRdb fed the RACE reads into MiXCR, producing one record per CDR3 protein. The repertoire holds around 300,000 distinct CDR3 sequences, with approximately 5.8% as singletons. V gave up 4 bases and J gave up 7 bases, with 13 bases separating them. The length of the CDR3 is 13 residues. The sequence derives from a woman aged 18-29 years with alopecia areata. Some clones in this sample may be carry-over from other donors' samples. The chain uses TRBV12-3 or TRBV12-4 and TRBJ2-5; tentatively, D is TRBD2 (5 bases). The sequencing here drew on whole blood, taken in connection with sensitization to the hapten diphenylcyclopropenone (DPC). The CDR3 bases are TGTGCCAGCAGTTCTGGGGAGAAGGTGACCCAGTACTTC. It translates to CASSSGEKVTQYF.